This TCR beta chain was identified in a study of PD-1 blockade in classical Hodgkin lymphoma. The CDR3 is made up of 12 amino acids. V lost 2 bases and J 4 bases, leaving 6 bases between the germline ends. Germline V gene data show CDR1 as MDHEN and CDR2 as SYDVKM. As for time point: cycle 4 day 1 (C4D1), after more than five weeks of nivolumab. Relapse after autologous stem cell transplantation occurred in every patient, and brentuximab vedotin exposure varied. Under best response, outcomes were complete response, partial response or progressive disease. The method was immunoSEQ multiplex PCR; TCRdb's version includes in-frame clones alone and lacks a portion of them. The sample consists of fewer than 45,000 clones, roughly 65% of them appearing once. The study's findings and limits: Patients with a complete response exhibited baseline diversity comparable to newly diagnosed patients. Exclusion was the outcome for patients who began nivolumab under 1 year after ASCT. Baseline TCR diversity was reportedly lower in newly diagnosed patients than in healthy donors. It was reported as lower still in relapsed/refractory patients.

In regard to this clone: The antigen is undetermined.

The input for sequencing was peripheral blood mononuclear cells (PBMCs), taken before the fourth cycle of nivolumab. This clonotype was sampled from a human donor with classical Hodgkin lymphoma. This sequence joins TRBV28 and TRBJ2-7; D gene unclear. The DNA of the CDR3 is TGTGCCAGCAGTTTAACTGGGTACGAGCAGTACTTC. Its translation is CASSLTGYEQYF. Full variable domain (missing parts from reference TRBV28 and TRBJ2-7): DVKVTQSSRYLVKRTGEKVFLECVQDMDHENMFWYRQDPGLGLRLIYFSYDVKMKEKGDIPEGYSVSREKKERFSLILESASTNQTSMYLCASSLTGYEQYFGPGTRLTVT.